Sequencing of this T cell receptor (beta chain) was carried out in a study of CXCR3-negative and CXCR3-positive naive CD8 T cells (dated by TCRdb to the late 2010s). Regarding the study in general: In total, about 130 million TRB reads were obtained, or roughly 1.5 +/- 0.3 million reads per library. Diversity and physicochemical repertoire analyses were performed on around 10 donors pooled from two independent experiments. TRBV-TRBJ cluster analysis included naive subsets from a handful of donors and memory cells from 3 donors.

Results and caveats for the whole study, not just this receptor: Naive CXCR3-negative and CXCR3-positive cells from the same donor showed similar TRBV-TRBJ usage, whereas memory cells showed distinct patterns. Surface CD5, linked to self-reactivity in mice, was comparable between naive subsets; TCR interaction strength was therefore also inferred from TRB CDR3 physicochemical properties. Comparably high repertoire diversity was found in both naive subsets, whereas much lower repertoire diversity was found in memory CD8+ T cells. Because CXCR3 expression was partially decreased after cryopreservation, freshly isolated PBMCs were used for most assays.

The CDR3 has 15 amino acids, counting the end cysteine and phenylalanine. The entry carries no DNA sequence. The CDR1 and CDR2 encoded by the germline V gene are SGHVS and FNYEAQ. TCRdb shows the sequencer as NextSeq 550. The Human TCR Profiling Kit (MiLaboratory) was used to prepare UMI-labeled 5' RACE TRB cDNA libraries. cDNA synthesis used the entire amount of extracted RNA, and PCR amplification then used the entire amount of cDNA produced. Libraries were prepared in parallel with an identical number of PCR cycles. The source study handled its data this way. With a minimum of two reads required per UMI, MIGEC and MiXCR pulled out about 50,000 +/- 10,000 unique UMI-labeled TRB cDNA molecules from each library. An average of around 40,000 +/- 10,000 functional in-frame TRB CDR3 nucleotide clonotypes without stop codons was found per library. After downsampling to 5000 UMI-labeled TRB molecules per sample, diversity metrics such as normalized Shannon-Wiener and Chao1 were calculated in VDJtools. VDJtools was used to calculate clonotype-size-weighted physicochemical properties of the central five CDR3 residues, namely interaction energy, strength, volume and Kidera factor 4. TCRdb reprocessed the sequencing reads and holds a single record per CDR3 protein sequence, with no DNA. TCRdb's processing, not the study's, gives the V and J calls here. The table for this sample records tens of thousands of distinct CDR3 sequences. About 25% of the sample goes to the ten largest clones.

For each CD8+ T cell subset, flow sorting was done in triplicate, and about 300,000 cells per subset went directly into RLT lysis buffer. Peripheral blood mononuclear cells were isolated from buffy coats using standard density gradient centrifugation. Total RNA was extracted from sorted cells using an RNeasy Mini Kit. Note on this clonotype: No cognate antigen has been identified for it.

The chain joins TRBV7-6 to TRBJ1-2; TCRdb proposes TRBD1, but this gene call is untestable without DNA. Sequencing input: memory CD8+ T cells from blood. The cell subset or site label, read with the paper, signifies: conventional CD8+ memory T cells (TMEM), sorted as controls. The TCR sequence derives from a human donor in good health. Some clones in this sample may be carry-over from other donors' samples. The CDR3: CASSPGTGGNYGYTF.